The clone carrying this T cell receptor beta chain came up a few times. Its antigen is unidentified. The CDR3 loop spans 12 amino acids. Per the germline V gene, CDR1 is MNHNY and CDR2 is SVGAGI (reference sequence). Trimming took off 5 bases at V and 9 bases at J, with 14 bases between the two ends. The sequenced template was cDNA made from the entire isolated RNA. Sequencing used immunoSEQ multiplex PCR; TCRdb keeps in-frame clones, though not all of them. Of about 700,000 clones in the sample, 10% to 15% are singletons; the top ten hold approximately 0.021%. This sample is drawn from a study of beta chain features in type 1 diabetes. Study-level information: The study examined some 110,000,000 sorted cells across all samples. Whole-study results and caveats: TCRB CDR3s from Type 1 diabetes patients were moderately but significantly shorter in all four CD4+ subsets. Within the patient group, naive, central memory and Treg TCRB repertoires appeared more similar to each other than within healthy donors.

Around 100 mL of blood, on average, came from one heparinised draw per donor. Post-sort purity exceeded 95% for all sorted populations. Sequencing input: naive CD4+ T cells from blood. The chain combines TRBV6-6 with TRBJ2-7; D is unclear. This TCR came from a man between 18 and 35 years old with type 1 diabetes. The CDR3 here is CASSGSFWGQYF. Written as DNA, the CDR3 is TGTGCCAGCAGTGGCTCCTTCTGGGGGCAGTACTTC.